Listed here are 29 T cell receptor beta chains from one sample, sequenced in a study of control samples from healthy donors and cancer patients. Here immunoSEQ multiplex PCR was the method, and the copy in TCRdb shows in-frame clones only, minus some. The repertoire includes under 150,000 clones, approximately 94% of them detected once, and 3.6% sits in the top ten. The specimen sequenced was blood. These receptors all come from a man under 40 in good health.

The chain combines TRBV13 with TRBJ2-2; D perhaps matches TRBD1 (5 bases). Trimming stripped 2 bases from V and 5 bases from J, with 12 bases between. Looked up from germline, CDR1 is PRHDT and CDR2 is FYEKMQ (reference sequence). This CDR3 region has 15 residues. This chain's CDR3 is CASSLLGLGTGELFF. The CDR3 coding sequence is TGTGCCAGCAGCTTATTGGGGCTGGGGACCGGGGAGCTGTTTTTT.

This clone appeared once. V gene TRBV27 combines with J gene TRBJ1-6, with a tentative D call TRBD1 (5 bases). This CDR3 is built from 14 residues. CDR1 is MNHEY and CDR2 is SMNVEV in the germline V gene (reference sequence). The V end was cut by 2 bases, the J end by 10 bases, with 12 bases between. The CDR3 DNA follows: TGTGCCAGCAGTTTACGGGGGTCGGGCTCACCCCTCCACTTT. Residues: CASSLRGSGSPLHF.

The V call is TRBV19, the J call TRBJ2-6; no reliable D call. The V end lost 2 bases, the J end lost 4 bases, and 3 bases lay between the germline ends. Per the germline V gene, CDR1 is LNHDA and CDR2 is SQIVND (reference sequence). This CDR3 is built from 13 residues. As DNA, the CDR3 is TGTGCCAGTAGTATAACCGGGGCCAACGTCCTGACTTTC. It encodes CASSITGANVLTF.

The rearrangement joins TRBV27 to TRBJ2-7; D is perhaps TRBD1 (6 bases). In germline, CDR1 is MNHEY, CDR2 SMNVEV (reference sequence). Trimming left V 7 bases short and J 0 bases short, with 16 bases between. This CDR3 has 15 residues. CDR3 sequence (DNA): TGTGCCAGCAAACTAACAGGGTCCGACTCCTACGAGCAGTACTTC. It is translated as CASKLTGSDSYEQYF.

Regarding this clone: The junction departs from germline at one end; a sequencing error may be responsible. This chain connects TRBV7-2 to TRBJ1-6; no firm D call. There are 14 residues in the CDR3. Germline V lookup: CDR1 SGHTA, CDR2 FQGNSA. The CDR3 nucleotides are TGTGCCAGCAGCTTACGACGAAGTAATTCCCCCCTCCACTTT. This codes for CASSLRRSNSPLHF.

The chain recombines TRBV11-2 with TRBJ2-3; the D is unclear. There are 13 residues in the CDR3. Germline V gene data show CDR1 as SGHAT and CDR2 as FQNNGV. The V and J ends lost 1 base and 8 bases respectively, with 10 bases between them. For the CDR3, the DNA is TGTGCCAGCAGCTTAGTGTCTTACCGTACGCAGTATTTT. The encoded protein is CASSLVSYRTQYF. Drawing the rest from reference TRBV11-2 and TRBJ2-3, the complete variable domain is EAGVAQSPRYKIIEKRQSVAFWCNPISGHATLYWYQQILGQGPKLLIQFQNNGVVDDSQLPKDRFSAERLKGVDSTLKIQPAKLEDSAVYLCASSLVSYRTQYFGPGTRLTVL.

The rearrangement links TRBV19 to TRBJ2-5; 9 bases align to TRBD2. CDR3 size: 17 residues. The trim removed 3 bases at V and 5 bases at J, leaving 13 bases unmatched. CDR1 LNHDA and CDR2 SQIVND come from the germline V gene (reference sequence). The CDR3 sequence: CASSIKRLAGMRETQYF. CDR3 nucleotides: TGTGCCAGTAGTATTAAACGGCTAGCGGGGATGCGGGAGACCCAGTACTTC.

The chain is built from TRBV11-3 and TRBJ2-7; D gene uncertain. The germline CDR1 and CDR2 sequences are SGHNT and YENEEA. CDR3 size: 11 residues. V was trimmed by 5 bases and J by 5 bases, leaving 7 bases between them. This CDR3 reads CASSPGDEQYF. The CDR3, as DNA: TGTGCCAGCAGCCCGGGCGACGAGCAGTACTTC.

The chain carries TRBV6-5 and TRBJ1-2; D is perhaps TRBD1 (5 bases). This CDR3 spans 13 amino acids. V lost 6 bases, J lost 7 bases, and 15 bases lay in between. CDR1 MNHEY and CDR2 SVGAGI come from the germline V gene. CDR3 region: CASSPPSGLGYTF. As DNA, the CDR3 is TGTGCCAGCAGCCCACCTTCAGGGCTTGGCTACACCTTC.

This chain connects TRBV15 to TRBJ1-2, with D possibly TRBD1 on 6 matching bases. Trimming shortened V by 1 base and J by 8 bases, and 11 bases separated the two germline ends. Per the germline V gene, CDR1 is LNHNV and CDR2 is YYDKDF (reference sequence). CDR3 length: 13 amino acids. This chain's CDR3 is CATSRGQAEGYTF. The CDR3 region has the DNA TGTGCCACCAGCAGAGGACAGGCGGAGGGCTACACCTTC.

The rearrangement uses TRBV2 and TRBJ1-2, with TRBD1 matching 12 bases. Trimming at V came to 8 bases and at J to 6 bases, leaving 4 bases not matched to a gene. The length of the CDR3 is 13 residues. CDR1 is SNHLY and CDR2 is FYNNEI in the germline V gene. CDR3 protein: CASGDRGQHGYTF. CDR3 nucleotide sequence: TGTGCCAGCGGGGACAGGGGGCAACATGGCTACACCTTC. Using reference TRBV2 and TRBJ1-2 for the parts outside the CDR3, the full variable domain is EPEVTQTPSHQVTQMGQEVILRCVPISNHLYFYWYRQILGQKVEFLVSFYNNEISEKSEIFDDQFSVERPDGSNFTLKIRSTKLEDSAMYFCASGDRGQHGYTFGSGTRLTVV.

V usage is TRBV25-1 and J usage is TRBJ1-6; D is uncertain. Trimming left V 4 bases short and J 9 bases short, with 10 bases between. Germline V gene data show CDR1 as MGHDK and CDR2 as SYGVNS. CDR3 length equals 13 residues. The CDR3 DNA reads as TGTGCCAGCAGTGTCGTAGGGAGTTCACCCCTCCACTTT. It translates to CASSVVGSSPLHF.

The chain joins TRBV19 to TRBJ1-1; tentatively, D is TRBD1 (5 bases). The CDR3 spans 13 residues. From germline, CDR1 is LNHDA and CDR2 SQIVND (reference sequence). V lost 1 base and J 4 bases, leaving 7 bases between the germline ends. CDR3 DNA sequence: TGTGCCAGTAGTATAGGGGGGGGCACTGAAGCTTTCTTT. Encoded protein: CASSIGGGTEAFF.

CDR3 in amino acids: CASSPLWTGPYNSPLHF. CDR3 sequence (DNA): TGTGCCAGCTCACCCCTCTGGACAGGGCCCTATAATTCACCCCTCCACTTT. The V gene is TRBV18, the J gene TRBJ1-6; 8 nucleotides align to TRBD1. Germline-derived CDR1 and CDR2 are KGHSH and LQKENI. The length of the CDR3 is 17 residues. Trimming at V came to 3 bases and at J to 2 bases, leaving 6 bases not matched to a gene.

J is TRBJ2-2 and V is TRBV5-4; D unresolved. The CDR3 consists of 14 residues. CDR1 and CDR2 (germline): SGHNT, YYREEE (reference sequence). Trimming shortened V by 5 bases and J by 2 bases, and 10 bases separated the two germline ends. CDR3 region: CASSTEVNTGELFF. The DNA of the CDR3 is TGTGCCAGCAGTACCGAGGTTAACACCGGGGAGCTGTTTTTT.

V gene TRBV5-6 combines with J gene TRBJ1-3; no reliable D call. There are 12 residues in the CDR3. Deletions cut 1 base from V and 7 bases from J, with 6 bases between. Germline V gives CDR1 SGHDT, CDR2 YYEEEE. CDR3 residues: CASSLLGNTIYF. The CDR3 DNA reads TGTGCCAGCAGCTTGTTGGGGAACACCATATATTTT.

CDR3 nucleotides: TGTGCCAGCAGTTTTGACAGGGGGCTTCGGGAGCAGTACTTC. Protein product: CASSFDRGLREQYF. The chain joins TRBV27 to TRBJ2-7; 10 bases map to TRBD1. The germline gives CDR1 MNHEY, CDR2 SMNVEV (reference sequence). The ends lost 3 bases at V and 7 bases at J; junction bases unmatched: 6. This CDR3 is 14 amino acids long.

This chain joins TRBV5-1 and TRBJ2-1; the match to TRBD2 covers 9 bases. There are 14 residues in the CDR3. Germline lookup yields CDR1 SGHRS and CDR2 YFSETQ. V lost 4 bases, J lost 9 bases, and 8 bases stayed unmatched. CDR3 nucleotide sequence: TGCGCCAGCAGCGGGGGACTAGCAGGACGTGAGCAGTTCTTC. Translation gives CASSGGLAGREQFF. The full variable domain, in which reference TRBV5-1 and TRBJ2-1 provide the parts outside the CDR3, is KAGVTQTPRYLIKTRGQQVTLSCSPISGHRSVSWYQQTPGQGLQFLFEYFSETQRNKGNFPGRFSGRQFSNSRSEMNVSTLELGDSALYLCASSGGLAGREQFFGPGTRLTVL.

The chain couples TRBV7-2 to TRBJ2-7, with D unresolved. CDR1 SGHTA and CDR2 FQGNSA come from the germline V gene. The CDR3 covers 13 residues. Trimming pared 1 base from V and 3 bases from J, leaving 7 bases between. The chain's CDR3 is CASSLEGHYEQYF. The CDR3 nucleotides read TGTGCCAGCAGCTTAGAGGGTCACTACGAGCAGTACTTC. The full variable domain, in which reference TRBV7-2 and TRBJ2-7 provide the parts outside the CDR3, is GAGVSQSPSNKVTEKGKDVELRCDPISGHTALYWYRQSLGQGLEFLIYFQGNSAPDKSGLPSDRFSAERTGGSVSTLTIQRTQQEDSAVYLCASSLEGHYEQYFGPGTRLTVT.

The genes are TRBV13 and TRBJ1-1; D is unresolved. The CDR3 has 16 amino acids. Germline V gene sequence: CDR1 PRHDT, CDR2 FYEKMQ (reference sequence). The V and J ends lost 2 bases and 3 bases respectively, with 16 bases between them. CDR3 DNA sequence: TGTGCCAGCAGCTTAACGACTCAACCCACGGACACTGAAGCTTTCTTT. It translates to CASSLTTQPTDTEAFF. The full variable domain, in which reference TRBV13 and TRBJ1-1 provide the parts outside the CDR3, is AAGVIQSPRHLIKEKRETATLKCYPIPRHDTVYWYQQGPGQDPQFLISFYEKMQSDKGSIPDRFSAQQFSDYHSELNMSSLELGDSALYFCASSLTTQPTDTEAFFGQGTRLTVV.

CDR3 nucleotides: TGTGCCAGCAGCGTAGGAGGGATCGGCTACACCTTC. Amino acids: CASSVGGIGYTF. This rearrangement joins TRBV9 to TRBJ1-2; D unresolved. V was clipped by 0 bases and J by 8 bases, with 8 bases between them. CDR3 length equals 12 residues. Germline V CDR1 and CDR2: SGDLS, YYNGEE.

The CDR3 DNA is TGTGCCAGAATTGACAGGGCCCAAGAGACCCAGTACTTC. Translated: CARIDRAQETQYF. The rearrangement joins TRBV28 to TRBJ2-5, with 7 bases identical to TRBD1. Germline assignment: CDR1 MDHEN and CDR2 SYDVKM. This CDR3 has 13 amino acids. The V segment lost 9 bases and the J segment 1 base; nucleotides outside the gene matches: 5.

CDR3 protein: CASSQPDLGQPQHF. The CDR3 coding sequence is TGTGCCAGCAGCCAACCTGACCTGGGGCAGCCCCAGCATTTT. The J gene is TRBJ1-5, the V gene TRBV4-2; D remains unclear. The germline V gene encodes CDR1 LGHNA and CDR2 YNFKEQ. V was cut by 2 bases and J by 7 bases, with 12 bases left in between. The CDR3 covers 14 residues.

There are a few counts of this clone. This rearrangement joins TRBV4-3 to TRBJ1-1; TRBD1 is a possible D gene (5 bases). The CDR3 extends over 16 amino acids. The V end was cut by 0 bases, the J end by 7 bases, with 18 bases between. Germline V lookup: CDR1 LGHNA, CDR2 YSLEER. The CDR3 DNA reads TGCGCCAGCAGCCAAGAGCTCATAGGGGCATCTGGTGAAGCTTTCTTT. As protein: CASSQELIGASGEAFF.

V and J are TRBV5-4 and TRBJ2-7, with D possibly matching TRBD2 (6 bases). V dropped 3 bases and J dropped 0 bases, with 13 bases sitting between them. The CDR3 is made up of 15 amino acids. Germline V gene lookup returns CDR1 SGHNT and CDR2 YYREEE (reference sequence). CDR3 coding DNA: TGTGCCAGCAGCTCGCGGGGAAAGAGCTCCTACGAGCAGTACTTC. As protein: CASSSRGKSSYEQYF.

The chain carries TRBV5-1 and TRBJ2-7; D possibly matches TRBD1 or TRBD2 (5 bases each). Germline CDR1 and CDR2: SGHRS and YFSETQ. The CDR3 has 13 residues. Trimming cost V 4 bases and J 3 bases, with 11 bases left between them. CDR3 residues: CASSPGAVYEQYF. For the CDR3, the DNA is TGCGCCAGCAGCCCCGGGGCTGTCTACGAGCAGTACTTC.

This chain uses TRBV7-9 with TRBJ2-1, with 12 bases aligning to TRBD2. V shed 4 bases, J shed 9 bases, and the junction held 7 bases outside the gene matches. The germline CDR1 and CDR2 sequences are SEHNR and FQNEAQ (reference sequence). The CDR3 sequence is 15 residues long. The CDR3 spells CASSSPTSGGTEQFF. Written as DNA, the CDR3 is TGTGCCAGCAGCTCACCGACTAGCGGGGGAACTGAGCAGTTCTTC.

This clone was found once. This rearrangement joins TRBV19 to TRBJ1-2; TRBD1 agrees at 7 bases. This CDR3 contains 12 residues. The junction had 5 bases not matched to a gene; V was cut back by 8 bases and J by 5 bases. Germline CDR1 reads LNHDA; CDR2 reads SQIVND (reference sequence). The CDR3 DNA sequence: TGTGCCAGTGGGGACAGTGAGTATGGCTACACCTTC. It encodes CASGDSEYGYTF.

The chain joins TRBV27 to TRBJ1-2; D unresolved. Germline CDR1 MNHEY, CDR2 SMNVEV (reference sequence). V gave up 8 bases and J gave up 3 bases, with 19 bases separating them. This CDR3 comprises 15 residues. The CDR3, as DNA: TGTGCCAGCCCCCCCCCGTGGACCGATTACTATGGCTACACCTTC. Protein product: CASPPPWTDYYGYTF.